This T cell receptor (beta chain) was recovered during a study of blood T cells in healthy people across ages. Findings and limits, study-wide: Diversity of TCR beta correlated strongly with naive T cell percentage.

The germline V gene encodes CDR1 SGHRS and CDR2 YFSETQ. There are 14 residues in the CDR3. V lost 1 base and J 5 bases, leaving 13 bases between the germline ends. Together with a sample-barcoded 5' primer, a J-beta primer mix was included in a second PCR lasting about 7 to 12 cycles. TCRdb reanalysed the 5' RACE reads using MiXCR and keeps one entry per CDR3 protein. The profile shows about 600,000 distinct CDR3 sequences, around half of them singletons. A few counts support this clonotype. Its antigen is still unknown. The clonotype comes from an elderly man in good health. J is TRBJ2-7 and V is TRBV5-1; D gene ambiguous. The sample taken for sequencing was blood. The DNA for the CDR3 is TGCGCCAGCAGCTTGTTTCCGGGCAGCGACGAGCAGTACTTC. Residues: CASSLFPGSDEQYF.